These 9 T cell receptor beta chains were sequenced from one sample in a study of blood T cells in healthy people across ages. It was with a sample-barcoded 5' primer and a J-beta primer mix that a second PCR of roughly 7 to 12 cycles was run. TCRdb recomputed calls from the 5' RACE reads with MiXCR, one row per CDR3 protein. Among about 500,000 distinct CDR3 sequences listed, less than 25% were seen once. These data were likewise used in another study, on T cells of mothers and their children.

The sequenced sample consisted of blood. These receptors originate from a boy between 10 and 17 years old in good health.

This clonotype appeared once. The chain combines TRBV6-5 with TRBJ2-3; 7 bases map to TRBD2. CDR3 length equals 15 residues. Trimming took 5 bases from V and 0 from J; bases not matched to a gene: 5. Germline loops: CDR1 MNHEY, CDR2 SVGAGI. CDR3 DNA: TGTGCCAGCAGTGACCTAGCGGCCAGCACAGATACGCAGTATTTT. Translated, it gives CASSDLAASTDTQYF.

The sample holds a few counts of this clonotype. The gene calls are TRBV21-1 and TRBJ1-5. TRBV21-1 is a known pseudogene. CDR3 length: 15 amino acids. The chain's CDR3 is CASSKPLGGLQPQHF. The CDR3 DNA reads TGTGCCAGCAGCAAACCGTTGGGGGGACTTCAGCCCCAGCATTTT.

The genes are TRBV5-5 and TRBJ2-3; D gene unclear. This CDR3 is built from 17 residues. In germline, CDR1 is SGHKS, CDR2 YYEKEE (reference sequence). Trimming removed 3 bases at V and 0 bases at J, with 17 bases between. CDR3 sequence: CASSSVWANPSTDTQYF. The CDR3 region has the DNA TGTGCCAGCAGCTCAGTATGGGCGAACCCTAGCACAGATACGCAGTATTTT.

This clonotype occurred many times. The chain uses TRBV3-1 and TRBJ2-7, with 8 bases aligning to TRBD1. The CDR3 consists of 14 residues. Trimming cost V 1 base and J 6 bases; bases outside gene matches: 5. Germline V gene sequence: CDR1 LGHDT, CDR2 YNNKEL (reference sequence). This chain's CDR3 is CASSQGGQGGEQYF. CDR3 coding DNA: TGTGCCAGCAGCCAAGGAGGACAGGGTGGCGAGCAGTACTTC.

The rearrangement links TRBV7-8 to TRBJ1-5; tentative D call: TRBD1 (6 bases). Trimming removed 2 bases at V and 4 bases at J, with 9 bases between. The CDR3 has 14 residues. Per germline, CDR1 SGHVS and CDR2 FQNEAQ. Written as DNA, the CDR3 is TGTGCCAGCAGCTTAACAGGGTTAAATCAGCCCCAGCATTTT. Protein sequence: CASSLTGLNQPQHF.

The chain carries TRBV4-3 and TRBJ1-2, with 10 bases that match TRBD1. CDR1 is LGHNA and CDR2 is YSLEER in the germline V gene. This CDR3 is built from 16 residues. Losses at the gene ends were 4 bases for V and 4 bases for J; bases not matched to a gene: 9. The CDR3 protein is CASSRGTGVDGYGYTF. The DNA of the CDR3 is TGCGCCAGCAGCCGAGGGACAGGGGTCGACGGCTATGGCTACACCTTC.

The CDR3, as DNA: TGTGCCAGCACCCTTAACGGGGCCGGGGGTGAAAAACTGTTTTTT. Protein sequence: CASTLNGAGGEKLFF. The chain couples TRBV7-6 to TRBJ1-4, with D perhaps matching TRBD1 (5 bases). Trimming took 7 bases from V and 7 from J, leaving 19 bases between them. The CDR3 totals 15 residues. Germline CDR1 is SGHVS and CDR2 is FNYEAQ.

Here the CDR3 reads CAISEFGTALPKNIQYF. CDR3 bases: TGTGCCATCAGTGAGTTCGGGACAGCCTTGCCCAAAAACATTCAGTACTTC. The chain links TRBV10-3 to TRBJ2-4, with 7 positions matching TRBD1. Germline-derived CDR1 and CDR2 are ENHRY and SYGVKD. There are 17 residues in the CDR3. V was pared by 1 base and J by 2 bases, with 8 bases of the junction left unmatched.

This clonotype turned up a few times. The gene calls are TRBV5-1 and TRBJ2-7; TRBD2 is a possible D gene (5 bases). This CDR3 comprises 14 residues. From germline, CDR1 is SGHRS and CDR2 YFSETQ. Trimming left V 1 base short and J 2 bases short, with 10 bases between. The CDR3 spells CASSLSAGTYEQYF. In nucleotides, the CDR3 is TGCGCCAGCAGCTTGTCTGCGGGTACCTACGAGCAGTACTTC. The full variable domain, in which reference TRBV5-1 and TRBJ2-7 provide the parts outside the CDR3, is KAGVTQTPRYLIKTRGQQVTLSCSPISGHRSVSWYQQTPGQGLQFLFEYFSETQRNKGNFPGRFSGRQFSNSRSEMNVSTLELGDSALYLCASSLSAGTYEQYFGPGTRLTVT.